This TCR beta chain originates from a study of CD8 T cells in Susac syndrome. Regarding this clonotype: Antigen: not known.

Treatment-naive patients with stable or active relapsing-remitting disease served as multiple sclerosis controls. Isolation of CD8+ and CD4+ T cells was performed negatively, whereas enrichment of TEMRA cells was done by FACS. Study-level findings and limits: The study's TCR sequencing and HLA analysis covered a relatively small number of individuals, and the study acknowledged this.

Reverse transcription of roughly 0.45 to 1 ug RNA used random hexamers. Coverage of TCR beta CDR3 amplification by immunoSEQ multiplex PCR extended to 54 Vbeta and 13 Jbeta. TCRdb used MiXCR to reprocess the immunoSEQ multiplex PCR reads, holding one entry per CDR3 protein. Here the sample spans almost 450,000 distinct CDR3 sequences, 85% to 90% being singletons. V was cut by 1 base and J by 6 bases, with 12 bases left in between. This CDR3 spans 14 amino acids. From germline, CDR1 is SGHVS and CDR2 FQNEAQ. This TCR derives from a human donor with multiple sclerosis. The specimen sequenced was CD8+ T cells from PBMCs. V gene TRBV7-8 combines with J gene TRBJ1-2; D is unresolved. In DNA, the CDR3 is TGTGCCAGCAGCTTAGTGGGCAGACCGGATGGCTACACCTTC. Translating it yields CASSLVGRPDGYTF.